The 20 T cell receptor beta chains reported below all come from one sample, sequenced in a study of T-cell memory formation after mild COVID-19. From the 5' RACE reads, TCRdb called clonotypes with MiXCR, one entry per CDR3 protein. The repertoire includes about 400,000 distinct CDR3 sequences, less than 25% of them detected once, and roughly 13% sits in the top ten. Sequencing input: PBMCs or a T cell subset sorted from them (not recorded which). The receptors were gathered from an adult woman who had mild COVID-19 (a few samples of this study predate the infection). Cell type and time point are not known.

The genes are TRBV12-3 or TRBV12-4 and TRBJ2-2, with a weak D call TRBD2 (6 bases). V shed 6 bases and J shed 4 bases, with 9 bases lying between them. The CDR3 totals 13 residues. The CDR3 loop reads CASRSGVTGELFF. CDR3 bases: TGTGCCAGCAGGTCGGGGGTCACCGGGGAGCTGTTTTTT.

This chain connects TRBV14 to TRBJ1-1; 9 bases match TRBD1. The CDR3 extends over 12 amino acids. V gave up 4 bases and J gave up 8 bases; unmatched junction bases: 2. Germline-derived CDR1 and CDR2 are SGHDN and FVKESK. In DNA form, the CDR3 reads TGTGCCAGCAGCCGACAGGGGGTGGAAGCTTTCTTT. Amino acids: CASSRQGVEAFF. Based on the CDR3 plus reference TRBV14 and TRBJ1-1, the full variable domain is EAGVTQFPSHSVIEKGQTVTLRCDPISGHDNLYWYRRVMGKEIKFLLHFVKESKQDESGMPNNRFLAERTGGTYSTLKVQPAELEDSGVYFCASSRQGVEAFFGQGTRLTVV.

The chain recombines TRBV24-1 with TRBJ2-5; 9 positions agree with TRBD1. The CDR3 has 14 residues. V lost 7 bases and J lost 5; bases outside the gene matches: 7. In germline, CDR1 is KGHDR, CDR2 SFDVKD. The CDR3 loop is CATRARGTGETQYF. The CDR3 nucleotides read TGTGCCACCAGAGCCCGCGGGACAGGGGAGACCCAGTACTTC.

This clonotype was found many times. The chain recombines TRBV19 with TRBJ1-1; D is unresolved. The V gene lost 5 bases and the J gene lost 0 bases, with 10 bases spanning the gap. The CDR3 extends over 14 amino acids. CDR1 and CDR2 from the germline V gene are LNHDA and SQIVND (reference sequence). The CDR3 region is CASSPRTVNTEAFF. The CDR3 DNA is TGTGCCAGTAGTCCCCGTACAGTGAACACTGAAGCTTTCTTT.

This clonotype has only a few counts. The rearrangement links TRBV5-1 to TRBJ2-7; D tentatively fits TRBD1 or TRBD2 (5 bases each). Trimming cost V 0 bases and J 0 bases, with 10 bases left between them. The CDR3 runs to 15 residues. Germline CDR1 SGHRS, CDR2 YFSETQ. The CDR3 sequence: CASSLERGASYEQYF. In DNA form, the CDR3 reads TGCGCCAGCAGCTTGGAAAGGGGAGCCTCCTACGAGCAGTACTTC.

The chain carries TRBV6-2 or TRBV6-3 and TRBJ2-2, with a possible D match to TRBD1 (7 bases). V was cut by 3 bases and J by 3 bases, with 14 bases left in between. The CDR3 extends over 16 amino acids. The germline CDR1 and CDR2 sequences are MNHEY and SVGEGT. Here the CDR3 reads CASSYARGRYTGELFF. In DNA form, the CDR3 reads TGTGCCAGCAGTTATGCCAGGGGGAGGTACACCGGGGAGCTGTTTTTT.

CDR3 region: CSARVLAGNGYTF. The DNA for the CDR3 is TGCAGTGCTAGAGTGTTGGCGGGGAATGGCTACACCTTC. This chain links TRBV20-1 with TRBJ1-2; no reliable D call. Germline CDR1 reads DFQATT; CDR2 reads SNEGSKA (reference sequence). Trimming removed 1 base at V and 6 bases at J, with 12 bases between. The CDR3 length is 13 residues.

This clonotype was seen only a few times. This chain uses TRBV2 with TRBJ2-3; possible D gene TRBD2, 6 bases. This CDR3 spans 14 amino acids. The germline gives CDR1 SNHLY, CDR2 FYNNEI. Between the trimmed V and J ends, which lost 8 bases and 4 bases, there was a span of 16 bases. CDR3 coding DNA: TGTGCCAGCTCCCCGGCGCGGGATTCAGATACGCAGTATTTT. This encodes CASSPARDSDTQYF.

This clonotype has just a few counts. Here the CDR3 DNA reads TGCGCCAGCAGCCAAGTCGCAGGGTTGTACGAGCAGTACTTC. It is translated as CASSQVAGLYEQYF. The V and J genes are TRBV4-1 and TRBJ2-7; D possibly corresponds to TRBD1 (5 bases). The germline V gene encodes CDR1 MGHRA and CDR2 YSYEKL. CDR3 length: 14 amino acids. The ends were cut back, 1 base at V and 4 bases at J, with 11 bases in the middle.

This clonotype appeared a few times. The gene calls are TRBV7-9 and TRBJ2-5, with unresolved D. CDR1 is SEHNR, CDR2 FQNEAQ, per germline (reference sequence). The length of the CDR3 is 14 residues. Trimming pared 1 base from V and 0 bases from J, leaving 6 bases between. CDR3 sequence reads: CASSLDLYQETQYF. CDR3 nucleotides: TGTGCCAGCAGCTTAGACCTGTACCAAGAGACCCAGTACTTC.

This clonotype was picked up many times. The rearrangement uses TRBV5-1 and TRBJ2-6, with a possible D match to TRBD1 (6 bases). The V gene's germline CDR1 is SGHRS and CDR2 YFSETQ. V was pared by 4 bases and J by 3 bases, with 11 bases between. The CDR3 loop spans 15 amino acids. The CDR3 DNA sequence: TGCGCCAGCAGCCCCTGGGACAATGGGGCCAACGTCCTGACTTTC. Translating gives CASSPWDNGANVLTF.

This clonotype was detected a few times. The genes are TRBV20-1 and TRBJ2-4, with 9 positions matching TRBD1. This CDR3 has 15 residues. Germline CDR1 reads DFQATT; CDR2 reads SNEGSKA (reference sequence). With 6 bases clipped from V and 0 bases from J, the junction kept 6 bases outside the gene matches. CDR3 region: CSAPDRGGAKNIQYF. Written as DNA, the CDR3 is TGCAGTGCCCCGGACAGGGGAGGAGCCAAAAACATTCAGTACTTC.

This clonotype was counted a few times. The V call is TRBV5-1, the J call TRBJ2-7; possibly TRBD1 or TRBD2 for D (5 bases each). V was cut by 3 bases and J by 1 base, with 17 bases left in between. The length of the CDR3 is 16 residues. Germline CDR1 reads SGHRS; CDR2 reads YFSETQ. CDR3 protein: CASSSTTGTKSYEQYF. For the CDR3, the DNA is TGCGCCAGCAGCTCTACTACCGGGACCAAGTCCTACGAGCAGTACTTC.

The chain uses TRBV30 and TRBJ2-3, with unresolved D. The germline V and J ends were trimmed by 2 bases and 2 bases, with 8 bases remaining between them. CDR1 is GTSNPN, CDR2 SVGIG, per germline (reference sequence). The CDR3 has 13 residues. The CDR3 nucleotides are TGTGCCTGGAGTCCGGGCTACACAGATACGCAGTATTTT. Amino acids: CAWSPGYTDTQYF. Drawing the rest from reference TRBV30 and TRBJ2-3, the complete variable domain is SQTIHQWPATLVQPVGSPLSLECTVEGTSNPNLYWYRQAAGRGLQLLFYSVGIGQISSEVPQNLSASRPQDRQFILSSKKLLLSDSGFYLCAWSPGYTDTQYFGPGTRLTVL.

V is TRBV5-4 and J is TRBJ2-2; D might be TRBD2 (6 bases). The CDR3 runs to 16 residues. V lost 3 bases and J 4 bases, leaving 16 bases between the germline ends. CDR1 SGHNT and CDR2 YYREEE come from the germline V gene (reference sequence). CDR3 region: CASSSGAGLGTGELFF. The CDR3 coding sequence is TGTGCCAGCAGCTCTGGGGCGGGGTTGGGCACCGGGGAGCTGTTTTTT.

CDR3 sequence reads: CSAPLTGSYGYTF. DNA for the CDR3: TGCAGTGCTCCCTTGACAGGAAGCTATGGCTACACCTTC. The chain couples TRBV20-1 to TRBJ1-2, with a tentative D call TRBD1 (6 bases). The CDR3 totals 13 residues. V was pared by 5 bases and J by 4 bases, with 14 bases between. CDR1 is DFQATT, CDR2 SNEGSKA, per germline (reference sequence).

This clonotype has ten or more counts. This rearrangement joins TRBV20-1 to TRBJ2-7; D call uncertain. Germline CDR1 reads DFQATT; CDR2 reads SNEGSKA (reference sequence). V shed 0 bases and J shed 4 bases, with 4 bases lying between them. CDR3 length: 11 amino acids. CDR3 sequence: CSARDAYEQYF. The CDR3 DNA sequence: TGCAGTGCTAGAGATGCATACGAGCAGTACTTC.

This clonotype was seen a handful of times. V gene TRBV5-1 combines with J gene TRBJ2-1, with D possibly matching TRBD2 (6 bases). This CDR3 region has 17 residues. Germline V CDR1 and CDR2: SGHRS, YFSETQ. V was shortened by 1 base and J by 7 bases, with 21 bases between the two germline ends. The chain's CDR3 is CASSLRGRGSLRNEQFF. CDR3 nucleotides: TGCGCCAGCAGCTTGAGGGGCCGGGGGTCCCTTCGGAATGAGCAGTTCTTC.

This clonotype was found a few times. The rearrangement joins TRBV12-3 or TRBV12-4 to TRBJ2-1; 7 bases map to TRBD2. This CDR3 comprises 15 residues. Trimming removed 4 bases from V and 8 bases from J; junction bases left unmatched: 11. The DNA of the CDR3 is TGTGCCAGCAGTTCCCGTACAGCGGGATCCGATGAGCAGTTCTTC. Amino acids: CASSSRTAGSDEQFF.

This clonotype was counted a few times. This chain uses TRBV9 with TRBJ2-3, with a weak D call TRBD2 (6 bases). The CDR3 is made up of 17 amino acids. The germline V gene has CDR1 SGDLS and CDR2 YYNGEE. Trimming shortened V by 2 bases and J by 0 bases, and 16 bases separated the two germline ends. The CDR3 nucleotides are TGTGCCAGCAGCGTCCGGGAGCGGTTACTTAGCACAGATACGCAGTATTTT. Translation gives CASSVRERLLSTDTQYF.